This TCR beta chain came from a study of shared clonotypes between healthy human individuals. TCRdb's copy holds only in-frame clones and misses some; the assay was immunoSEQ multiplex PCR. This table has some 530,000 clones, roughly 80% appearing once. CDR1 is SGHVS and CDR2 is FQNEAQ in the germline V gene. V lost 6 bases, J lost 4 bases, and 15 bases lay in between. CDR3 length: 15 residues. The V gene is TRBV7-8, the J gene TRBJ1-4; no reliable D call. The sample consisted of PBMCs. This TCR was recovered from a woman aged 40 to 49 in good health. Some clones in this sample may be carry-over from other donors' samples. The CDR3 loop reads CASSPLEAGNEKLFF. CDR3 DNA sequence: TGTGCCAGCAGTCCGCTGGAGGCGGGTAATGAAAAACTGTTTTTT.